Following are 16 T cell receptor beta chains from one sample sequenced in a study of early T cells in non-severe SARS-CoV-2 infection. TCRdb re-called the 5' RACE reads through MiXCR, storing one row per CDR3 protein. This sample has tens of thousands of distinct CDR3 sequences, with 12% found just once. The sequenced sample was whole blood. These receptors were collected from an adult who was a healthcare worker with PCR-confirmed SARS-CoV-2 infection or an uninfected control (not recorded which).

This clonotype was recorded a few times. The rearrangement joins TRBV24-1 to TRBJ2-7; D gene ambiguous. CDR3 size: 13 residues. Trimming stripped 5 bases from V and 2 bases from J, with 9 bases between. Germline V CDR1 and CDR2: KGHDR, SFDVKD. The CDR3 is CATSGILPYEQYF. The CDR3 DNA reads TGTGCCACCAGTGGGATTCTTCCCTACGAGCAGTACTTC.

This clonotype was recorded a few times. The chain combines TRBV7-9 with TRBJ2-3; TRBD2 agrees at 8 bases. Germline CDR1 SEHNR, CDR2 FQNEAQ (reference sequence). This CDR3 region has 14 residues. Trimming cost V 2 bases and J 4 bases; bases outside gene matches: 2. As DNA, the CDR3 is TGTGCCAGCAGCTTAAGCGGGGGTTCAGATACGCAGTATTTT. Amino acid sequence: CASSLSGGSDTQYF.

DNA for the CDR3: TGTGCCAGCACCTCTGGGGCCCCGGGGGCAGATACGCAGTATTTT. Translated: CASTSGAPGADTQYF. The genes are TRBV7-6 and TRBJ2-3; perhaps TRBD2 as D (6 bases). V gave up 7 bases and J gave up 4 bases, with 18 bases separating them. This CDR3 contains 15 residues. CDR1 and CDR2 from the germline V gene are SGHVS and FNYEAQ.

This clonotype was seen repeatedly, ten times or more. This chain uses TRBV12-3 or TRBV12-4 with TRBJ2-1; no clear D gene. Trimming removed 5 bases at V and 5 bases at J, with 7 bases between. The CDR3 extends over 12 amino acids. Here the CDR3 reads CASSPEDNEQFF. The CDR3 region has the DNA TGTGCCAGCAGTCCCGAGGACAATGAGCAGTTCTTC.

This clonotype was seen many times. The V call is TRBV5-1, the J call TRBJ1-1, with D possibly matching TRBD1 (5 bases). Between the trimmed V and J ends, which lost 5 bases and 3 bases, there was a span of 17 bases. Per the germline V gene, CDR1 is SGHRS and CDR2 is YFSETQ. CDR3 size: 15 residues. The CDR3 spells CASSRGDSRDTEAFF. CDR3 in DNA: TGCGCCAGCAGTAGGGGTGATTCGAGAGACACTGAAGCTTTCTTT.

The rearrangement links TRBV5-1 to TRBJ2-7; TRBD2 matches 10 bases. The CDR3 spans 16 residues. J gave up 4 bases and V 0 bases, and 7 bases lay outside the gene matches. Germline V gene sequence: CDR1 SGHRS, CDR2 YFSETQ. The CDR3 bases are TGCGCCAGCAGCTTGGAAGCGGGACTAGCGCCGTACGAGCAGTACTTC. Amino acid sequence: CASSLEAGLAPYEQYF.

This clonotype has at least ten counts. The rearrangement joins TRBV2 to TRBJ1-1, with TRBD1 matching 8 bases. Germline-derived CDR1 and CDR2 are SNHLY and FYNNEI. Trimming took 3 bases from V and 5 from J; bases not matched to a gene: 2. The CDR3 is 13 residues long. The CDR3 reads CASSERTGTEAFF. CDR3 DNA: TGTGCCAGCAGTGAGAGGACAGGGACTGAAGCTTTCTTT.

The table lists this clonotype with a few counts. This chain uses TRBV6-1 with TRBJ2-5; D could derive from TRBD1 or TRBD2 (6 bases each). Germline CDR1 and CDR2: MNHNS and SASEGT. The CDR3 extends over 15 amino acids. Trimming stripped 0 bases from V and 5 bases from J, with 13 bases between. CDR3 coding DNA: TGTGCCAGCAGTGAAGCGCAAGGGGGGCTGGAGACCCAGTACTTC. It encodes CASSEAQGGLETQYF.

This chain connects TRBV6-1 to TRBJ1-5; a possible D gene is TRBD1 (6 bases). Germline lookup yields CDR1 MNHNS and CDR2 SASEGT. This CDR3 comprises 10 residues. The CDR3 protein is CAGGAQPQHF. The CDR3 DNA is TGTGCAGGGGGGGCTCAGCCCCAGCATTTT.

Worth noting for this clonotype: One end of the junction varies from germline; a read error may be responsible. The V and J genes are TRBV20-1 and TRBJ2-1, with unresolved D. There are 13 residues in the CDR3. Germline V lookup: CDR1 DFQATT, CDR2 SNEGSKA (reference sequence). The CDR3 DNA sequence: TGCAGTGCTACCAGGAGCTCCCACAATGAGCAGTTCTTC. This translates into CSATRSSHNEQFF.

CDR3 DNA: TGCAGTGCTAGAGCGGTAGGCGGAGCCTTCAGGGAGACCCAGTACTTC. It is translated as CSARAVGGAFRETQYF. The rearrangement joins TRBV20-1 to TRBJ2-5; D gene uncertain. V was shortened by 1 base and J by 5 bases, with 20 bases between the two germline ends. Looked up from germline, CDR1 is DFQATT and CDR2 is SNEGSKA (reference sequence). CDR3 length equals 16 residues.

This clonotype has a handful of counts. V usage is TRBV29-1 and J usage is TRBJ1-1; 9 positions agree with TRBD1. The CDR3 is 15 amino acids. Looked up from germline, CDR1 is SQVTM and CDR2 is ANQGSEA. The ends lost 4 bases at V and 0 bases at J; junction bases unmatched: 6. The CDR3 coding sequence is TGCAGCGTTGCCCCGGGACAGGGTATGAACACTGAAGCTTTCTTT. Its protein product is CSVAPGQGMNTEAFF.

This chain connects TRBV7-8 to TRBJ1-5; D is undetermined. Trimming cost V 5 bases and J 4 bases, with 12 bases left between them. The CDR3 spans 14 residues. Germline CDR1 and CDR2: SGHVS and FQNEAQ. Here the CDR3 DNA reads TGTGCCAGCAGCCCCCGAATTCGGAATCAGCCCCAGCATTTT. Its translation is CASSPRIRNQPQHF.

This clonotype was seen at least ten times. This chain connects TRBV29-1 to TRBJ2-7; 9 bases are a match to TRBD1. CDR3 length equals 15 residues. The germline CDR1 and CDR2 sequences are SQVTM and ANQGSEA. J lost 6 bases, V lost 6 bases, and 15 bases had no gene match. CDR3 coding DNA: TGCAGCGTGACTGGACAGGGGTTGACGGGTAGCGAGCAGTACTTC. This codes for CSVTGQGLTGSEQYF.

This sequence joins TRBV6-6 and TRBJ2-7; D could derive from TRBD1 or TRBD2 (5 bases each). Per the germline V gene, CDR1 is MNHNY and CDR2 is SVGAGI (reference sequence). V lost 3 bases and J lost 6, with 6 bases in between. The CDR3 spans 11 residues. This CDR3 reads CASSYGGEQYF. The CDR3 DNA follows: TGTGCCAGCAGTTATGGGGGCGAGCAGTACTTC.

This clonotype was found a few times. This rearrangement joins TRBV7-9 to TRBJ2-1, with D perhaps matching TRBD2 (6 bases). CDR3 length: 11 amino acids. The germline V and J ends were trimmed by 5 bases and 13 bases, with 12 bases remaining between them. CDR1 is SEHNR, CDR2 FQNEAQ, per germline (reference sequence). The CDR3 region has the DNA TGTGCCAGCAGCCTAAGGACTAATCAGTTCTTC. Translating gives CASSLRTNQFF.